This T cell receptor beta chain was retrieved from a study of Graves' ophthalmopathy and Graves' hyperthyroidism. Germline values: CDR1 SGHTA, CDR2 FQGNSA. V was clipped by 1 base and J by 3 bases, with 7 bases between them. This CDR3 spans 13 amino acids. Using RNA transcripts, the TCR beta CDR3 regions were amplified. HTBI primers served in a first-round RT-PCR, which a second-round multiplex PCR followed. From the multiplex PCR reads, TCRdb called clonotypes with MiXCR, one entry per CDR3 protein. The data contain some 350,000 distinct CDR3 sequences, approximately 17% of them singletons. The J gene is TRBJ2-7, the V gene TRBV7-2; no reliable D call. Material: peripheral blood. The receptor comes from an adult woman with stable Graves' hyperthyroidism. The CDR3 DNA sequence: TGTGCCAGCAGCTTAGGTCAGTTCTACGAGCAGTACTTC. Protein sequence: CASSLGQFYEQYF.